These 14 T cell receptor beta chains came from one sample sequenced in a study of technical replicates of blood from a few donors. The method was immunoSEQ multiplex PCR; TCRdb's version includes in-frame clones alone and lacks a portion of them. The data hold tens of thousands of clones, with 90% to 95% observed a single time. Sequences were obtained from PBMCs. These receptors came from a human donor in good health. Some clones in this sample may be carry-over from other donors' samples.

The J gene is TRBJ2-3, the V gene TRBV5-4; 12 nucleotides agree with TRBD2. Germline V gene lookup returns CDR1 SGHNT and CDR2 YYREEE (reference sequence). The CDR3 spans 16 residues. After removal of 5 bases from V and 6 bases from J, the junction contained 10 bases not matched to a gene. CDR3 DNA: TGTGCCAGCAGAACGGGACTAGCGGGCCGTTCCGATACGCAGTATTTT. Translated, it gives CASRTGLAGRSDTQYF.

V gene TRBV4-1 combines with J gene TRBJ1-6; D gene unclear. This CDR3 spans 17 amino acids. The V end lost 1 base, the J end lost 0 bases, and 10 bases lay between the germline ends. The germline CDR1 and CDR2 sequences are MGHRA and YSYEKL. CDR3 nucleotides: TGCGCCAGCAGCCAAGTTGCGGGGTTCTCCTATAATTCACCCCTCCACTTT. Protein sequence: CASSQVAGFSYNSPLHF.

J is TRBJ2-7 and V is TRBV30; TRBD2 matches at 7 bases. The CDR3 has 14 amino acids. From germline, CDR1 is GTSNPN and CDR2 SVGIG (reference sequence). Trimming removed 0 bases from V and 0 bases from J; junction bases left unmatched: 2. The CDR3 nucleotides read TGTGCCTGGAGTGTAGGCGGGAGCTCCTACGAGCAGTACTTC. Its translation: CAWSVGGSSYEQYF.

The V gene is TRBV9, the J gene TRBJ1-2; D gene unclear. Germline values: CDR1 SGDLS, CDR2 YYNGEE. V lost 0 bases to trimming and J lost 6 bases, with 6 bases between them. This CDR3 has 12 amino acids. CDR3 sequence: CASSVARDGYTF. As DNA, the CDR3 is TGTGCCAGCAGCGTAGCTCGGGATGGCTACACCTTC.

This clone was observed a single time. The chain couples TRBV7-2 to TRBJ2-7; 8 bases line up with TRBD1. The CDR3 loop spans 14 amino acids. V lost 5 bases to trimming and J lost 5 bases; unmatched junction nucleotides: 8. Germline CDR1 and CDR2: SGHTA and FQGNSA. In DNA, the CDR3 is TGTGCCAGCAGCGCCGACAGGGGCCCTGACGAGCAGTACTTC. Residues: CASSADRGPDEQYF.

This clone came up many times. V gene TRBV13 combines with J gene TRBJ2-5; 10 nucleotides align to TRBD1. The CDR3 is 15 amino acids. Trimming cost V 4 bases and J 4 bases; bases outside gene matches: 6. Germline loops: CDR1 PRHDT, CDR2 FYEKMQ (reference sequence). This CDR3 is CASSSPWTGGETQYF. Written as DNA, the CDR3 is TGTGCCAGCAGCTCTCCCTGGACAGGGGGAGAGACCCAGTACTTC.

V usage is TRBV7-9 and J usage is TRBJ2-1; a possible D gene is TRBD2 (6 bases). In germline, CDR1 is SEHNR, CDR2 FQNEAQ (reference sequence). The CDR3 contains 17 residues. Trimming took off 5 bases at V and 8 bases at J, with 25 bases between the two ends. The CDR3 bases are TGTGCCAGCAGCCCTAGGGGAGGTGGGAGTCAGACCCATGAGCAGTTCTTC. It encodes CASSPRGGGSQTHEQFF.

The genes are TRBV6-6 and TRBJ1-2, with 9 nucleotides matching TRBD1. The CDR3 runs 14 residues. V was clipped by 6 bases and J by 4 bases; unmatched bases: 6. Germline V gene lookup returns CDR1 MNHNY and CDR2 SVGAGI (reference sequence). The CDR3 reads CASREGQGSYGYTF. DNA of the CDR3: TGTGCCAGCAGGGAGGGACAGGGAAGCTATGGCTACACCTTC.

This clone was found many times. The chain employs TRBV6-4 and TRBJ2-3, with 9 bases lining up with TRBD1. This CDR3 region has 16 residues. CDR1 and CDR2 (germline): MRHNA, SNTAGT. V shed 0 bases and J 4 bases; nucleotides not matched to a gene: 5. This CDR3 reads CASSDSTGQGADTQYF. CDR3 nucleotides: TGTGCCAGCAGTGACTCAACGGGACAGGGTGCAGATACGCAGTATTTT.

The chain couples TRBV5-4 to TRBJ2-2, with D tentatively TRBD2 (5 bases). The germline V gene encodes CDR1 SGHNT and CDR2 YYREEE (reference sequence). The V gene lost 4 bases and the J gene lost 6 bases, with 7 bases spanning the gap. This CDR3 is built from 12 residues. The CDR3 is CASSLDSGELFF. As DNA, the CDR3 is TGTGCCAGCAGCCTGGACTCCGGGGAGCTGTTTTTT. Full variable domain (outside the CDR3, taken from reference TRBV5-4 and TRBJ2-2): ETGVTQSPTHLIKTRGQQVTLRCSSQSGHNTVSWYQQALGQGPQFIFQYYREEENGRGNFPPRFSGLQFPNYSSELNVNALELDDSALYLCASSLDSGELFFGEGSRLTVL.

The chain carries TRBV7-2 and TRBJ1-1, with TRBD1 as a possible D gene (6 bases). CDR3 length: 14 amino acids. Trimming shortened V by 2 bases and J by 5 bases, and 12 bases separated the two germline ends. Germline CDR1 and CDR2: SGHTA and FQGNSA. CDR3 residues: CASSLSLTGTEAFF. As DNA, the CDR3 is TGTGCCAGCAGCTTATCTCTAACAGGGACTGAAGCTTTCTTT.

V and J are TRBV5-6 and TRBJ2-3; 9 bases line up with TRBD1. Germline CDR1 reads SGHDT; CDR2 reads YYEEEE. V gave up 6 bases and J gave up 7 bases; unmatched junction bases: 12. The CDR3 has 15 amino acids. This CDR3 is CASTRGTGPPHTQYF. Written as DNA, the CDR3 is TGTGCCAGCACAAGGGGGACAGGGCCTCCTCATACGCAGTATTTT.

This rearrangement joins TRBV7-3 to TRBJ2-3; the match to TRBD2 covers 12 bases. Trimming at V came to 4 bases and at J to 8 bases, leaving 4 bases not matched to a gene. Per the germline V gene, CDR1 is SGHTA and CDR2 is FQGTGA. The CDR3 runs to 14 residues. CDR3 amino acids: CASSSGTSGFTQYF. Written as DNA, the CDR3 is TGTGCCAGCAGCTCGGGGACTAGCGGGTTTACGCAGTATTTT.

The genes are TRBV5-1 and TRBJ2-3; TRBD2 matches at 9 bases. This CDR3 is 16 amino acids long. Germline V CDR1 and CDR2: SGHRS, YFSETQ. Trimming took 0 bases from V and 3 from J; bases not matched to a gene: 5. CDR3 DNA: TGCGCCAGCAGCTTGGAAGCGGGGGGCCGAACAGATACGCAGTATTTT. Its translation is CASSLEAGGRTDTQYF.